The 5 T cell receptor beta chains below were found in one sample sequenced in a study of human thymus T cells. Here immunoSEQ multiplex PCR was the method, and the copy in TCRdb shows in-frame clones only, minus some. This table has some 46,000 clones, nearly 95% appearing once. Sequencing was done on a sample of blood. The receptors originated from a boy under two years old with a congenital heart defect but otherwise immunologically healthy.

The chain carries TRBV18 and TRBJ1-6; D uncertain. The V end was cut by 1 base, the J end by 7 bases, with 5 bases between. Germline CDR1 and CDR2: KGHSH and LQKENI. The CDR3 loop spans 13 amino acids. DNA of the CDR3: TGTGCCAGCTCACCACGAAAGAATTCACCCCTCCACTTT. Amino acid sequence: CASSPRKNSPLHF.

The chain links TRBV6-1 to TRBJ2-3; D remains unclear. The CDR3 has 14 amino acids. Per germline, CDR1 MNHNS and CDR2 SASEGT. Deletions cut 0 bases from V and 6 bases from J, with 10 bases between. DNA of the CDR3: TGTGCCAGCAGTGAAGCCTCTAGATCCGATACGCAGTATTTT. Its protein is CASSEASRSDTQYF.

This clone was counted between two and nine times. The rearrangement links TRBV4-1 to TRBJ2-1; D is uncertain. The CDR3 is 13 residues long. Germline V gives CDR1 MGHRA, CDR2 YSYEKL. Trimming took off 0 bases at V and 2 bases at J, with 2 bases between the two ends. The CDR3 spells CASSQDPYNEQFF. The CDR3 nucleotides read TGCGCCAGCAGCCAAGACCCCTACAATGAGCAGTTCTTC.

V is TRBV18 and J is TRBJ2-1, with 9 bases aligning to TRBD2. CDR1 is KGHSH, CDR2 LQKENI, per germline. This CDR3 is built from 16 residues. V was pared by 7 bases and J by 4 bases, with 11 bases of the junction left unmatched. The CDR3 sequence: CASFSRLADYYNEQFF. DNA for the CDR3: TGTGCCAGCTTTAGCCGACTAGCGGATTATTACAATGAGCAGTTCTTC.

The CDR3 region is CASSSRSGEQFF. The CDR3 coding sequence is TGTGCCAGCAGCTCTCGCTCCGGTGAGCAGTTCTTC. This sequence joins TRBV28 and TRBJ2-1; D unresolved. CDR3 size: 12 residues. The germline CDR1 and CDR2 sequences are MDHEN and SYDVKM. The V end lost 6 bases, the J end lost 9 bases, and 12 bases lay between the germline ends.